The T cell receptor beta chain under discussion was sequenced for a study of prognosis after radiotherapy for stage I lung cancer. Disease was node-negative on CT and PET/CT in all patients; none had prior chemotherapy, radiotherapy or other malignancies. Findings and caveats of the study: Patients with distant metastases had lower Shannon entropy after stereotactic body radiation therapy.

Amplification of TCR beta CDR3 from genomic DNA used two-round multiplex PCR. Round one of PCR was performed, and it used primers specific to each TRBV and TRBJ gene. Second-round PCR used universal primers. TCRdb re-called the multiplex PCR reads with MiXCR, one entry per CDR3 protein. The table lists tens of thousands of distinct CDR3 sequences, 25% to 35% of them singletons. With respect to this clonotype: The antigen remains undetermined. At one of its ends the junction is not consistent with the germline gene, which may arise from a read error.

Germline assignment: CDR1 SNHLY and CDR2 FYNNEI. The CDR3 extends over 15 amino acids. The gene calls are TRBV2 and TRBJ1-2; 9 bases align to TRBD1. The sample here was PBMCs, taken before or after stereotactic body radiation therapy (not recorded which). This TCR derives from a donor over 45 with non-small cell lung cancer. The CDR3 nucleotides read TGTGCCAGCAGGGAGTGGGACAGGGAAAGCTATGACTACACCTTC. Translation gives CASREWDRESYDYTF. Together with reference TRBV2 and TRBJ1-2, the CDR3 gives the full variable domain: EPEVTQTPSHQVTQMGQEVILRCVPISNHLYFYWYRQILGQKVEFLVSFYNNEISEKSEIFDDQFSVERPDGSNFTLKIRSTKLEDSAMYFCASREWDRESYDYTFGSGTRLTVV.